This T cell receptor beta chain stems from a study of T cell responses to AZD1222 COVID-19 vaccine (dated by TCRdb to the early 2020s). At the level of the whole study: AZD1222 recipients whose second dose came at about 4 weeks and those whose second dose came at about 12 weeks were combined into one group, since spike-specific TCR depth and breadth did not differ between the two schedules. TCR sequencing covered 233 trial participants: some 210 given two doses of AZD1222 and 26 given two doses of MenACWY control vaccine. Trial participants were enrolled into age subgroups of 18-55, 56-69 and 70-plus years, which contained about 150, 27 and 61 TCR-sequenced participants, respectively. What the study reported, not specific to this receptor: Because no day 14 peak-response samples were available, the repertoires could be characterized only after the peak T cell response. Vaccine-associated CD4 TCRs spanned the whole spike protein, with dominant responses in regions 160-218 and 743-854. Reportedly, almost half of the unique spike-specific TCRs recognized epitopes lying outside the regions that are mutated in the B.1.351 and B.1.1.7 variants. Only six or seven AZD1222 recipients were SARS-CoV-2 seropositive at baseline, limiting conclusions about previously exposed vaccinees. After two AZD1222 doses, spike-specific TCR breadth and depth were significantly higher than at day 0 and than in MenACWY recipients. Participants were mostly white British and included more females than males, and it was suggested by the authors that clonal diversity may have been underestimated. The 56-69-year group was small, and its depth increase did not reach significance, likely because of low power.

The CDR3 regions of human TCRbeta chains were subjected to immunosequencing. As for the original processing: Repertoire TCRs were checked for matches against a reference library of SARS-CoV-2-specific TCRs that had been generated using the MIRA antigen-specificity platform. Breadth was defined as the fraction of unique TCRs that were SARS-CoV-2-associated. Depth was defined as the fraction of total T cells that were SARS-CoV-2-associated. Using the MIRA data, each spike-specific TCR was assigned both to the spike region to which the TCR was reactive and to a CD4 or CD8 class. Log10-transformed breadth and depth values were compared by one-way ANOVA with Sidak's multiple comparisons tests. TCRdb took over this immuneACCESS table, retaining in-frame rearrangements with V and J assigned. Such tables are incomplete; in checked studies, under half of the missing clones stem from an unresolved V gene, and the remainder is unexplained. The V and J calls and clone size are taken from that table; D and trimming were inferred from the DNA. The sample includes 180,000 or so clones, with 85% to 90% observed a single time. The ten largest make up around 7.9% of the sample.

Concerning this clone itself: The clone's antigen remains unknown. No much larger clone exists at a distance of one base, and base qualities are not known.

The time point label for this specimen denotes: baseline before first vaccination. Vaccinee samples were obtained from the UK trials COV001 and COV002, which included a single-blind randomized controlled phase 2/3 trial of AZD1222 (ChAdOx1 nCoV-19) in healthy adults. Trial participant PBMC samples were collected at day 0 and day 28 after the second dose for TCRbeta chain sequencing. The sample was peripheral blood, taken on day 0 of AZD1222 vaccination. The sequence was obtained from an adult in good health.

The CDR3 region has the sequence CASSDPGTGGATTEAFF. The DNA sequence reads TGTGCCAGCAGTGACCCCGGGACAGGGGGCGCAACGACTGAAGCTTTCTTT. The sequence is built from TRBV25-1 and TRBJ1-1, with 12 central nucleotides matching TRBD1. The CDR1 and CDR2 encoded by the germline V gene are MGHDK and SYGVNS. The junction shows trimming of 3 bases on V and 5 bases on J, and the gene matches do not reach 10 bases of it. From its cysteine to its phenylalanine, the CDR3 spans 17 amino acids. The CDR3 DNA has 51 bases and is translated from base 1.